The rows below give T cell receptor beta chains drawn from one sample of a study of metastatic and nonmetastatic thyroid tumors. TCRdb re-processed the PCR reads through MiXCR. The repertoire holds approximately 30,000 clones, with 3.5% to 4.5% as singletons. Material for sequencing was blood. The receptors originated from a male donor with papillary thyroid cancer or a benign thyroid nodule (not recorded which). Some clones in this sample may be carry-over from other donors' samples. Each CDR3 is given with its conserved first and last residue. The D gene is left open where the match is weak. The size of a clone is reported for some rows only, either as once, few or many, or as a class for expanded clones.

j_call	clone_size	d_call	v_call	cdr3_length	cdr3_aa	cdr3_nt
TRBJ1-6	many	TRBD1	TRBV5-5	14	CASSPDRSYSPLHF	TGTGCCAGCAGCCCGGACAGGTCATATTCACCCCTCCACTTT
TRBJ2-3	many	-	TRBV4-1	14	CASSPSPAGDTQYF	TGCGCCAGCAGCCCTAGTCCGGCGGGAGATACGCAGTATTTT
TRBJ1-1	few	TRBD1	TRBV6-1	15	CAISESAGGDSESFF	TGTGCCATCAGTGAGTCAGCAGGGGGGGACAGTGAATCTTTCTTT
TRBJ1-1	-	-	TRBV5-1	16	CASSTQVGGPNTEAFF	TGCGCCAGCAGCACACAGGTGGGGGGGCCCAACACTGAAGCTTTCTTT
TRBJ2-1	few	-	TRBV6-5	15	CASSYGRAAYNEQFF	TGTGCCAGCAGTTACGGTAGGGCCGCCTACAATGAGCAGTTCTTC
TRBJ1-2	-	TRBD1	TRBV7-6	15	CASSLLSPGQGGYTF	TGTGCCAGCAGCTTACTCAGTCCGGGACAGGGTGGATACACCTTC
TRBJ1-2	few	-	TRBV6-2/TRBV6-3	16	CASSYSVTGANYGYTF	TGTGCCAGCAGTTACTCGGTGACAGGAGCCAACTATGGCTACACCTTC
TRBJ1-1	-	-	TRBV6-2/TRBV6-3	14	CASSVEGTGTEAFF	TGTGCCAGTAGTGTCGAAGGGACCGGCACTGAAGCTTTCTTT
TRBJ2-1	many	-	TRBV18	15	CASSAATGSYNEQFF	TGTGCCAGCTCAGCGGCGACAGGCTCCTACAATGAGCAGTTCTTC
TRBJ2-1	many	-	TRBV20-1	14	CSARSLAGSGEQFF	TGCAGTGCTAGAAGCCTAGCCGGGTCAGGGGAGCAGTTCTTC
TRBJ1-2	-	-	TRBV28	16	CASSPPRDKNNYGYTF	TGTGCCAGCAGTCCCCCCCGGGACAAAAATAACTATGGCTACACCTTC
TRBJ2-1	many	-	TRBV5-8	14	CASSLVGTYNEQFF	TGTGCCAGCAGCCTTGTGGGGACCTACAATGAGCAGTTCTTC
TRBJ2-6	many	-	TRBV6-1	16	CASSEEGGAGANVLTF	TGTGCCAGCAGTGAAGAGGGGGGGGCTGGGGCCAACGTCCTGACTTTC
TRBJ2-7	few	TRBD1	TRBV12-5	14	CASAVTGSSYEQYF	TGTGCTAGTGCGGTGACAGGGAGCTCCTACGAGCAGTACTTC
TRBJ2-7	few	-	TRBV19	11	CASNKVHEQYF	TGTGCCAGTAATAAGGTGCACGAGCAGTACTTC
TRBJ1-5	many	TRBD1	TRBV20-1	14	CSARQGGWNQPQHF	TGCAGTGCTAGACAGGGGGGTTGGAATCAGCCCCAGCATTTT
TRBJ2-2	-	-	TRBV7-9	12	CASSSPVEELFF	TGTGCCAGCAGCTCCCCGGTCGAGGAGCTGTTTTTT
TRBJ2-7	many	-	TRBV3-1	11	CASSQVYEQYF	TGTGCCAGCAGCCAAGTCTACGAGCAGTACTTC
TRBJ2-1	medium-sized	TRBD1	TRBV6-2/TRBV6-3	14	CASSSPDRGAGQFF	TGTGCCAGCAGTTCGCCCGACAGGGGGGCGGGGCAGTTCTTC
TRBJ2-3	few	TRBD2	TRBV12-3/TRBV12-4	16	CASSYTSGRAADTQYF	TGTGCCAGCAGTTACACTAGCGGGAGGGCCGCAGATACGCAGTATTTT
TRBJ2-7	-	-	TRBV4-2	16	CASSHLTVGRTYEQYF	TGTGCCAGCAGCCACCTGACAGTAGGGCGAACCTACGAGCAGTACTTC
TRBJ2-2	many	-	TRBV11-3	16	CASSFGIQGDTGELFF	TGTGCCAGCAGCTTTGGGATACAGGGCGACACCGGGGAGCTGTTTTTT
TRBJ2-5	few	TRBD2	TRBV20-1	16	CSATSSGIQTGETQYF	TGCAGCGCTACATCTAGCGGGATTCAAACCGGCGAGACCCAGTACTTC
TRBJ1-5	few	-	TRBV3-1	13	CASSLNSNQPQHF	TGTGCCAGCAGCCTTAATAGCAATCAGCCCCAGCATTTT
TRBJ1-4	many	-	TRBV7-9	16	CASSLSGTATNEKLFF	TGTGCCAGCAGCTTATCCGGCACAGCAACTAATGAAAAACTGTTTTTT
TRBJ1-5	-	TRBD1	TRBV2	16	CAGGSTGAYSNQPQHF	TGTGCCGGCGGGTCGACAGGGGCTTATAGCAATCAGCCCCAGCATTTT